Listed below are T cell receptor beta chains from one sample, sequenced in a study of OX40 agonist ivuxolimab in advanced cancers. Using immunoSEQ multiplex PCR, the repertoire was profiled, and TCRdb retains in-frame clones only, with some absent. The table lists some 70,000 clones, roughly 89% of them singletons. The sample consisted of CD4+ or CD8+ T cells sorted from blood, taken in a trial of the OX40 agonist ivuxolimab. The origin of the receptors is an adult with an advanced solid tumor such as melanoma, head and neck, liver or kidney cancer. Both conserved end residues are part of each CDR3. The order of the fields is V gene, D gene, CDR3 length, J gene, CDR3 protein. A D gene is named only where the DNA matches it firmly.

v_call: TRBV7-3; d_call: .; cdr3_length: 14; j_call: TRBJ1-1; cdr3_aa: CASSLGGVDTEAFF
v_call: TRBV7-9; d_call: TRBD2; cdr3_length: 14; j_call: TRBJ2-3; cdr3_aa: CASSSSGGTDTQYF
v_call: TRBV19; d_call: .; cdr3_length: 13; j_call: TRBJ2-2; cdr3_aa: CASSIQATGELFF
v_call: TRBV19; d_call: TRBD2; cdr3_length: 16; j_call: TRBJ2-1; cdr3_aa: CASRTLAGGSYNEQFF
v_call: TRBV6-1; d_call: TRBD1; cdr3_length: 14; j_call: TRBJ1-1; cdr3_aa: CASRILTGVEGAFF
v_call: TRBV7-2; d_call: .; cdr3_length: 14; j_call: TRBJ2-5; cdr3_aa: CASSPFGGGETQYF
v_call: TRBV11-3; d_call: .; cdr3_length: 16; j_call: TRBJ1-2; cdr3_aa: CASSLVLSSGFYGYTF
v_call: TRBV6-5; d_call: TRBD1; cdr3_length: 13; j_call: TRBJ1-3; cdr3_aa: CASRTQGANTIYF
v_call: TRBV5-6; d_call: TRBD2; cdr3_length: 14; j_call: TRBJ2-7; cdr3_aa: CASSFSGGKVEQYF
v_call: TRBV9; d_call: TRBD2; cdr3_length: 16; j_call: TRBJ2-7; cdr3_aa: CASSVARTSGDDEQYF
v_call: TRBV10-3; d_call: .; cdr3_length: 13; j_call: TRBJ2-1; cdr3_aa: CAINSGLPNEQFF
v_call: TRBV7-2; d_call: .; cdr3_length: 15; j_call: TRBJ1-3; cdr3_aa: CASSMGQSSGNTIYF
v_call: TRBV7-2; d_call: .; cdr3_length: 14; j_call: TRBJ2-2; cdr3_aa: CASSLRGVTGELFF
v_call: TRBV30; d_call: .; cdr3_length: 15; j_call: TRBJ1-2; cdr3_aa: CAWSQSIGRWYGYTF
v_call: TRBV18; d_call: .; cdr3_length: 15; j_call: TRBJ1-4; cdr3_aa: CASSPLTGRNEKLFF
v_call: TRBV19; d_call: .; cdr3_length: 15; j_call: TRBJ1-1; cdr3_aa: CASSIGVVTNTEAFF
v_call: TRBV19; d_call: .; cdr3_length: 14; j_call: TRBJ2-3; cdr3_aa: CASSINGVTDTQYF
v_call: TRBV11-3; d_call: TRBD1; cdr3_length: 15; j_call: TRBJ2-5; cdr3_aa: CASSFGTGGVETQYF
v_call: TRBV6-5; d_call: TRBD1; cdr3_length: 14; j_call: TRBJ1-1; cdr3_aa: CASRTGTAEAEAFF
v_call: TRBV11-1; d_call: .; cdr3_length: 12; j_call: TRBJ1-3; cdr3_aa: CASSSGGNTIYF
v_call: TRBV28; d_call: TRBD2; cdr3_length: 15; j_call: TRBJ2-7; cdr3_aa: CASSLLKLAGEEQYF
v_call: TRBV19; d_call: TRBD1; cdr3_length: 14; j_call: TRBJ1-1; cdr3_aa: CASSIGLQGTEAFF
v_call: TRBV5-6; d_call: .; cdr3_length: 15; j_call: TRBJ2-1; cdr3_aa: CASSKMGKPYNEQFF